This T cell receptor (beta chain) was found in a study of blood T cell repertoires in COVID-19. Study details: Acute and convalescent COVID-19 samples came from the United States, Italy and Spain. PBMCs, B-cell-depleted T cells, or T cells were the source of the cDNA or gDNA that made up the material.

As processed by the authors: Amplification of reference gene primers was used by the study to estimate nucleated cell counts. Data came from immunoSEQ multiplex PCR; TCRdb stores just in-frame clones and leaves some out. V and J calls plus clone size are reproduced from that table; the DNA served to infer D and trimming. In the table there are roughly 110,000 clones, over 75% of which are singletons. With 6 bases clipped from V and 1 base from J, the junction kept 9 bases outside the gene matches. Germline CDR1 reads MNHEY; CDR2 reads SMNVEV (reference sequence). This CDR3 is built from 17 residues. Input material: peripheral blood. This TCR was recovered from a woman in her seventies who had recovered from COVID-19. This chain connects TRBV27 to TRBJ2-5; TRBD2 matches 12 bases. The CDR3 region has the DNA TGTGCCAGCAGATACAAACCGGGACTAGCGGGCCAAGAGACCCAGTACTTC. The encoded protein is CASRYKPGLAGQETQYF.